This T cell receptor (beta chain) was identified during a study of CXCR3-negative and CXCR3-positive naive CD8 T cells. It was by 5' RACE with UMI labels that the TRB cDNA libraries were prepared. TCRdb re-called the 5' RACE reads and gives one entry per CDR3 protein, without DNA. The ten top clones account for about 15%, within a sample of just under 45,000 distinct CDR3 sequences. The CDR3 extends over 11 amino acids. CDR1 is LGHNA, CDR2 YNFKEQ, per germline. The V and J genes are TRBV4-2 and TRBJ2-7. Sequenced sample: memory CD8+ T cells from blood. The source is a human donor in good health. Some clones in this sample may be carry-over from other donors' samples. The CDR3: CASSRSLEQYF.